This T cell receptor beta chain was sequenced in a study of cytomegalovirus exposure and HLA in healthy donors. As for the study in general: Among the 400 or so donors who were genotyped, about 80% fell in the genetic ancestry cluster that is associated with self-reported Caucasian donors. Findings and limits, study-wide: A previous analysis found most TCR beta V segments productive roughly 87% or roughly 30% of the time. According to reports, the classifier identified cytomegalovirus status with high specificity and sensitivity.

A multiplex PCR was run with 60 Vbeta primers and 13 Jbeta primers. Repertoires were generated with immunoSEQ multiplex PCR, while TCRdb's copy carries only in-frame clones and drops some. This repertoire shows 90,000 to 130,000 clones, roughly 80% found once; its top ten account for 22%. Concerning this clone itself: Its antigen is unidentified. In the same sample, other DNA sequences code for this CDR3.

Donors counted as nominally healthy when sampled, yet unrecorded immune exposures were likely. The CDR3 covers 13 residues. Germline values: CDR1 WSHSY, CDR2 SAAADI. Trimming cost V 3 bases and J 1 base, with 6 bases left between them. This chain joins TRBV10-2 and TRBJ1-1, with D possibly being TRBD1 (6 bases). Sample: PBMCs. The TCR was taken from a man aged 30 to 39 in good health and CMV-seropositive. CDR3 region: CASSEQGNTEAFF. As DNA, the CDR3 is TGCGCCAGCAGTGAACAGGGGAACACTGAAGCTTTCTTT.